Included here is one T cell receptor beta chain sequence, with context. Naive CD8 cells were CD45RO-negative, positively selected for CCR7, excluding terminally differentiated effector memory CD45RA+ cells. There are 14 residues in the CDR3. Germline V lookup: CDR1 LNHDA, CDR2 SQIVND (reference sequence). Trimming shortened V by 3 bases and J by 7 bases, and 13 bases separated the two germline ends. This sample is drawn from a study of shared clonotypes between healthy human individuals. Study-level information: Each donor's CD4 naive and CD4 memory cells filled three plates apiece, CD8 naive two, and CD8 memory one.

Genomic DNA of every subset was divided equally among multiple immunoSEQ plates. Each PCR replicate from the sorted subsets contained 150 to 200 ng DNA, which is some 30,000 T cell genomes. Original methodology: There were no quality scores in the junction-only immunoSEQ sequences, so filtering differed. Sequencing used immunoSEQ multiplex PCR; TCRdb keeps in-frame clones, though not all of them. V, J and clone size are those of that table, while D and trimming were read from the DNA. The data show around 640,000 clones, 96% seen once. The V gene is TRBV19, the J gene TRBJ2-1, with unresolved D. The source material was naive CD8+ T cells sorted from blood. This TCR was recovered from a woman aged 25 to 39 in good health. CDR3: CASSMVAGLNEQFF. CDR3 nucleotide sequence: TGTGCCAGTAGTATGGTGGCAGGCTTGAATGAGCAGTTCTTC.